Listed below are T cell receptor beta chains from one sample, sequenced in a study of PD-1 blockade in classical Hodgkin lymphoma. Method: immunoSEQ multiplex PCR; TCRdb's copy keeps in-frame clones and lacks some. The sample lists over 85,000 clones, roughly 79% occurring once. The sequenced sample was peripheral blood mononuclear cells (PBMCs), obtained before the second cycle of nivolumab. Receptor source: a human donor with classical Hodgkin lymphoma. CDR3s include the opening cysteine and the closing phenylalanine or tryptophan. Each record gives: D gene, V gene, clone size, J gene, CDR3 protein, CDR3 DNA. The D gene is left open where the match is weak. Expanded clones are given a class, and other clones once, few, many or no size at all.

NA	TRBV13	NA	TRBJ2-7	CASSLGAGHPYEQYF	TGTGCCAGCAGCTTAGGGGCAGGACACCCCTACGAGCAGTACTTC
NA	TRBV7-2	NA	TRBJ1-1	CASSGGLLGAEAFF	TGTGCCAGCAGCGGGGGACTGCTGGGCGCTGAAGCTTTCTTT
NA	TRBV6-5	NA	TRBJ1-1	CASRPTGAVATEAFF	TGTGCCAGCAGGCCGACAGGCGCAGTGGCAACTGAAGCTTTCTTT
TRBD2	TRBV11-1	NA	TRBJ2-7	CASSPGLEAEQYF	TGTGCCAGCAGCCCGGGACTAGAGGCCGAGCAGTACTTC
TRBD2	TRBV4-3	NA	TRBJ2-1	CASSQDWASGFEQFF	TGCGCCAGCAGCCAAGATTGGGCTAGCGGGTTTGAGCAGTTCTTC
TRBD2	TRBV9	few	TRBJ2-3	CASSSGSSDTQYF	TGTGCCAGCTCTAGCGGGAGTTCAGATACGCAGTATTTT
NA	TRBV11-2	NA	TRBJ2-1	CASGWGHNEQFF	TGTGCCAGCGGGTGGGGGCACAATGAGCAGTTCTTC
TRBD2	TRBV10-3	NA	TRBJ2-1	CAISETSGRSGEQFF	TGTGCCATCAGTGAAACTAGCGGGAGGAGTGGTGAGCAGTTCTTC
TRBD1	TRBV5-1	NA	TRBJ2-2	CASSSGQGATGELFF	TGCGCCAGCAGCTCGGGACAGGGGGCGACCGGGGAGCTGTTTTTT
NA	TRBV15	NA	TRBJ1-1	CATSDNGVNTEAFF	TGTGCCACCAGCGACAACGGAGTTAACACTGAAGCTTTCTTT
NA	TRBV7-5	NA	TRBJ2-7	CVRSYGGRRGYYEQYF	TGTGTCAGAAGCTACGGGGGGCGGAGAGGGTATTACGAGCAGTACTTC
NA	TRBV9	once	TRBJ2-5	CASSERALRETQYF	TGTGCCAGCAGCGAAAGGGCCCTGAGGGAGACCCAGTACTTC
TRBD2	TRBV7-9	NA	TRBJ2-7	CASSPGTSIYEQYF	TGTGCCAGCAGCCCCGGGACTAGCATATACGAGCAGTACTTC
NA	TRBV9	NA	TRBJ2-1	CASSTYEGSYNEQFF	TGTGCCAGCAGCACATATGAGGGGAGTTACAATGAGCAGTTCTTC